Listed here are 2 T cell receptor beta chains from one sample, sequenced in a study of beta chain features in type 1 diabetes (dated by TCRdb to 2016 to 2018). The library was produced with the immunoSEQ multiplex PCR assay. All of the isolated RNA was reverse transcribed with the High Capacity cDNA Reverse Transcription Kit, so expressed TCRB transcripts were sequenced. Here the immuneACCESS table is served through TCRdb, limited to in-frame sequences with V and J called. Missing clones are a known gap in these copies; in checked studies unresolved V genes cover under half, and the rest lacks a known reason. The sample profile shows over 150,000 clones; 8% to 8.5% of them were found once. Approximately 0.56% of the sample is taken by the ten largest. Their cognate antigens are unknown. Here is what the overall study found, with its caveats: In all four CD4+ subsets, TCRB CDR3 length was moderately but significantly shorter in type 1 diabetes patients.

Sample: central memory CD4+ T cells from blood. The receptor source for this set is a woman aged 18-30 years with type 1 diabetes.

The chain is built from TRBV29-1 and TRBJ1-5; tentative D call: TRBD1 (5 bases). The CDR3 totals 13 residues. CDR1 and CDR2 from the germline V gene are SQVTM and ANQGSEA. The V and J ends lost 4 bases and 7 bases respectively, with 14 bases between them. The CDR3 spells CSVAGTERQPQHF. In DNA form, the CDR3 reads TGCAGCGTTGCCGGGACTGAGAGGCAGCCCCAGCATTTT.

The chain has TRBV7-9 and TRBJ2-7; tentatively, D is TRBD1 (5 bases). This CDR3 comprises 14 residues. With 3 bases removed from V and 5 bases from J, the gap between germline ends came to 14 bases. CDR1 is SEHNR, CDR2 FQNEAQ, per germline (reference sequence). CDR3 bases: TGTGCCAGCAGCTTGACAGTCTCTGCCAACGAGCAGTACTTC. This sequence encodes CASSLTVSANEQYF.